Below, 2 T cell receptor beta chains from the same sample are listed, as sequenced in a study of radiation and T cells in renal cell carcinoma. TCRdb's table, derived via immunoSEQ multiplex PCR, lists solely in-frame clones and lacks some. The sample holds around 170,000 clones, about 88% seen once. As for time point: blood 4 weeks post-SBRT, at nephrectomy. Treatment described: 15 Gy SBRT to primary tumor, nephrectomy 4 weeks later. Sample: blood, taken from a patient whose treatment included radiotherapy and nephrectomy. Every receptor here comes from a woman in her fifties or sixties with renal cell carcinoma.

This rearrangement joins TRBV6-6 to TRBJ1-1, with D perhaps TRBD1 (6 bases). Trimming left V 6 bases short and J 0 bases short, with 17 bases between. The germline V gene encodes CDR1 MNHNY and CDR2 SVGAGI (reference sequence). The CDR3 totals 16 residues. This CDR3 reads CASRLAGASMNTEAFF. CDR3 in DNA: TGTGCCAGCAGACTAGCAGGGGCTAGCATGAACACTGAAGCTTTCTTT.

J is TRBJ1-2 and V is TRBV29-1; the match to TRBD1 covers 10 bases. Germline trimming cut 1 base from V and 2 bases from J; bases unmatched to any gene: 16. Looked up from germline, CDR1 is SQVTM and CDR2 is ANQGSEA. The length of the CDR3 is 19 residues. This chain's CDR3 is CSVEGRGPGQGQTNYGYTF. For the CDR3, the DNA is TGCAGCGTTGAAGGCCGGGGTCCGGGACAGGGGCAAACAAACTATGGCTACACCTTC.